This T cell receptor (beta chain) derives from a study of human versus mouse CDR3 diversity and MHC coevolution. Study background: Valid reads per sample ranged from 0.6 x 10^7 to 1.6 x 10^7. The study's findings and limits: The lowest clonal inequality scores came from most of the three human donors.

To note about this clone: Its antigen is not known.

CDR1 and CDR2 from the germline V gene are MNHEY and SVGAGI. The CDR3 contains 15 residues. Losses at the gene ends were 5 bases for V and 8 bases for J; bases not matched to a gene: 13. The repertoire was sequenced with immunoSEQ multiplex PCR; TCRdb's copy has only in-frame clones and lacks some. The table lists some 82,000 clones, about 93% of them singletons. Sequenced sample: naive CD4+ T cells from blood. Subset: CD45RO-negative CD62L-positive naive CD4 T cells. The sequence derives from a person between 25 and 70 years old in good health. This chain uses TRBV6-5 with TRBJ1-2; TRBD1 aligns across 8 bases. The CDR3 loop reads CASSLQGASIWGYTF. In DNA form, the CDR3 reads TGTGCCAGCAGTCTCCAGGGGGCGAGTATTTGGGGCTACACCTTC.